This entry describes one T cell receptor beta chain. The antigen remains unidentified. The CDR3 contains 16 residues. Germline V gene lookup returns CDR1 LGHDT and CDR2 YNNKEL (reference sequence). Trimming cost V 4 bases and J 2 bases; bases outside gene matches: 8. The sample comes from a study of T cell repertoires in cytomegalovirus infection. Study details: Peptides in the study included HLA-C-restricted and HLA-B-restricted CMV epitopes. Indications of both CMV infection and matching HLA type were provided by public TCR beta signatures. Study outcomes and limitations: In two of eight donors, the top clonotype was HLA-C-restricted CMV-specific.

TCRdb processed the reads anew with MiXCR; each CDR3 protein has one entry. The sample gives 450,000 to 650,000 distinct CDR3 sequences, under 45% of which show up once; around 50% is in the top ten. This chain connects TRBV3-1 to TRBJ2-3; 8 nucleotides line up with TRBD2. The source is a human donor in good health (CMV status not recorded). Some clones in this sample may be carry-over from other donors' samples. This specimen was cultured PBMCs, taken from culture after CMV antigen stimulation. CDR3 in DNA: TGTGCCAGCAGCCGCCCGGCGGGAGGACTCACAGATACGCAGTATTTT. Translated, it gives CASSRPAGGLTDTQYF.